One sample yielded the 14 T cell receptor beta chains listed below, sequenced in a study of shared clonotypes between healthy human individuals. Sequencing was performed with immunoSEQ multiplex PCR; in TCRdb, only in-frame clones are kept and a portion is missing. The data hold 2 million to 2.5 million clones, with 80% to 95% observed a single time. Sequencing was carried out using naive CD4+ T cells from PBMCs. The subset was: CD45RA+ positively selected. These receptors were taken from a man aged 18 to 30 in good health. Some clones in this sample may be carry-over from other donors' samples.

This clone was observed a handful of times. The CDR3 bases are TGCGCCAGCAGCCCTTCCGGGACAGTGAATGGCTATGGCTACACCTTC. This encodes CASSPSGTVNGYGYTF. The chain combines TRBV5-1 with TRBJ1-2, with 7 bases matching TRBD1. This CDR3 has 16 amino acids. Trimming removed 4 bases from V and 4 bases from J; junction bases left unmatched: 13. Germline-derived CDR1 and CDR2 are SGHRS and YFSETQ.

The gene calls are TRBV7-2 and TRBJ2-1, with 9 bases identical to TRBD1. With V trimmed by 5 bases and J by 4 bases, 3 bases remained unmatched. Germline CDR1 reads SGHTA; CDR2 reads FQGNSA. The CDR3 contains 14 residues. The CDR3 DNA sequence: TGTGCCAGCAGCCGGGACAGGGATTACAATGAGCAGTTCTTC. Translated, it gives CASSRDRDYNEQFF.

The CDR3 protein is CASSFILGRAFF. In nucleotides, the CDR3 is TGTGCCAGCAGTTTTATCTTAGGCCGAGCTTTCTTT. The rearrangement links TRBV27 to TRBJ1-1, with unresolved D. This CDR3 region has 12 residues. Germline V lookup: CDR1 MNHEY, CDR2 SMNVEV (reference sequence). V was cut by 3 bases and J by 10 bases, with 12 bases left in between.

The CDR3 loop is CASRDNYEQYF. CDR3 nucleotide sequence: TGTGCCAGCCGGGACAACTACGAGCAGTACTTC. This chain connects TRBV2 to TRBJ2-5; D possibly corresponds to TRBD1 (6 bases). The last part of the DNA fits TRBJ2-7 better; the J call may be wrong. The germline V gene has CDR1 SNHLY and CDR2 FYNNEI. The CDR3 spans 11 residues.

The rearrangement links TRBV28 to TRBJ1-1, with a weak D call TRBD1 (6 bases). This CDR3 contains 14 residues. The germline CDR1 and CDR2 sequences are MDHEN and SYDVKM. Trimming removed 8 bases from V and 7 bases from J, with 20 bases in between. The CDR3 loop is CASASRDKRHEAFF. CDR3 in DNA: TGTGCCAGCGCAAGCCGGGACAAAAGACATGAAGCTTTCTTT.

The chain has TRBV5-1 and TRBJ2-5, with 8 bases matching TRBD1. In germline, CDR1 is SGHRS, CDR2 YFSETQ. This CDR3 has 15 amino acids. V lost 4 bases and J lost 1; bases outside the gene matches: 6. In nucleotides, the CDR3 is TGCGCCAGCAGCATCTACAGGGGGTCCCAAGAGACCCAGTACTTC. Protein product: CASSIYRGSQETQYF.

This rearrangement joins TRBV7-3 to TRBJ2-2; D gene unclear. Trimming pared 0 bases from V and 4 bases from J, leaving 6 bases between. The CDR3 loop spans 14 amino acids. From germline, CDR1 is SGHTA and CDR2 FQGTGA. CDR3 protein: CASSLTAATGELFF. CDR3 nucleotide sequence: TGTGCCAGCAGCTTAACGGCGGCCACCGGGGAGCTGTTTTTT.

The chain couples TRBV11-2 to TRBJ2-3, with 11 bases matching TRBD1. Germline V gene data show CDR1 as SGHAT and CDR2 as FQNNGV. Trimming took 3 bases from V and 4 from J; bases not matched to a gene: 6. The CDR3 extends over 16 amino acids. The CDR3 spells CASSFGRTGGADTQYF. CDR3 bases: TGTGCCAGCAGCTTTGGGAGGACAGGGGGCGCAGATACGCAGTATTTT.

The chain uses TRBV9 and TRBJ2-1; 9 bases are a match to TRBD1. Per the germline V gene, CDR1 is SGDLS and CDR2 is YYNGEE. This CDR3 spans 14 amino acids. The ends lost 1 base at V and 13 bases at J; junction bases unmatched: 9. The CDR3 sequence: CASSVTGGALIQFF. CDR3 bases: TGTGCCAGCAGCGTAACAGGGGGCGCTTTAATCCAGTTCTTC.

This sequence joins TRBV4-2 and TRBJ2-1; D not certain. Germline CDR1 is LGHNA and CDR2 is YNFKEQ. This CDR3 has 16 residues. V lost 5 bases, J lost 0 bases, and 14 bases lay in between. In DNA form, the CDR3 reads TGTGCCAGCAGCAGGCGCGGCCAGAGCTCCTACAATGAGCAGTTCTTC. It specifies CASSRRGQSSYNEQFF.

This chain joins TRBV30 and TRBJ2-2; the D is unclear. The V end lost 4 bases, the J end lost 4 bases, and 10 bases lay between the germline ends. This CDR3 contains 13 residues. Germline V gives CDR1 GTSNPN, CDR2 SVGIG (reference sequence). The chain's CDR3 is CAWTRQTTGELFF. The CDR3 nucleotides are TGTGCCTGGACAAGGCAGACCACCGGGGAGCTGTTTTTT.

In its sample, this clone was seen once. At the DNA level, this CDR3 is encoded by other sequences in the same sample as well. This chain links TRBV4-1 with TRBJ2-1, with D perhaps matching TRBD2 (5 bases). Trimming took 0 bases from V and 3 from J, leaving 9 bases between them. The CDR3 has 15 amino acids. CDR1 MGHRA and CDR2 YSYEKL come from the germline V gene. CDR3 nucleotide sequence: TGCGCCAGCAGCCAAGATGTAGGGAGCTACAATGAGCAGTTCTTC. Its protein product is CASSQDVGSYNEQFF.

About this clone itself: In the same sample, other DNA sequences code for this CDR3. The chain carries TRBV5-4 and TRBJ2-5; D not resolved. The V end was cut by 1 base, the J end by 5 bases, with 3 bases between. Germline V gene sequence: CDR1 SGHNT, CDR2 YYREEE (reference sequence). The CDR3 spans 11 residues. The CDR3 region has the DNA TGTGCCAGCAGCTTGTACGAGACCCAGTACTTC. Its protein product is CASSLYETQYF. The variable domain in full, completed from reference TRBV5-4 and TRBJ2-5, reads ETGVTQSPTHLIKTRGQQVTLRCSSQSGHNTVSWYQQALGQGPQFIFQYYREEENGRGNFPPRFSGLQFPNYSSELNVNALELDDSALYLCASSLYETQYFGPGTRLLVL.

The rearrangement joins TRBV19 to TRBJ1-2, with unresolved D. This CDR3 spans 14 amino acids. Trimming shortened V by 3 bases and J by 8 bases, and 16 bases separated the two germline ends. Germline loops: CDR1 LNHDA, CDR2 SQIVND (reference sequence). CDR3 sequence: CASSIRWAGNGYTF. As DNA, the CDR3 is TGTGCCAGTAGTATTCGGTGGGCGGGAAACGGCTACACCTTC.